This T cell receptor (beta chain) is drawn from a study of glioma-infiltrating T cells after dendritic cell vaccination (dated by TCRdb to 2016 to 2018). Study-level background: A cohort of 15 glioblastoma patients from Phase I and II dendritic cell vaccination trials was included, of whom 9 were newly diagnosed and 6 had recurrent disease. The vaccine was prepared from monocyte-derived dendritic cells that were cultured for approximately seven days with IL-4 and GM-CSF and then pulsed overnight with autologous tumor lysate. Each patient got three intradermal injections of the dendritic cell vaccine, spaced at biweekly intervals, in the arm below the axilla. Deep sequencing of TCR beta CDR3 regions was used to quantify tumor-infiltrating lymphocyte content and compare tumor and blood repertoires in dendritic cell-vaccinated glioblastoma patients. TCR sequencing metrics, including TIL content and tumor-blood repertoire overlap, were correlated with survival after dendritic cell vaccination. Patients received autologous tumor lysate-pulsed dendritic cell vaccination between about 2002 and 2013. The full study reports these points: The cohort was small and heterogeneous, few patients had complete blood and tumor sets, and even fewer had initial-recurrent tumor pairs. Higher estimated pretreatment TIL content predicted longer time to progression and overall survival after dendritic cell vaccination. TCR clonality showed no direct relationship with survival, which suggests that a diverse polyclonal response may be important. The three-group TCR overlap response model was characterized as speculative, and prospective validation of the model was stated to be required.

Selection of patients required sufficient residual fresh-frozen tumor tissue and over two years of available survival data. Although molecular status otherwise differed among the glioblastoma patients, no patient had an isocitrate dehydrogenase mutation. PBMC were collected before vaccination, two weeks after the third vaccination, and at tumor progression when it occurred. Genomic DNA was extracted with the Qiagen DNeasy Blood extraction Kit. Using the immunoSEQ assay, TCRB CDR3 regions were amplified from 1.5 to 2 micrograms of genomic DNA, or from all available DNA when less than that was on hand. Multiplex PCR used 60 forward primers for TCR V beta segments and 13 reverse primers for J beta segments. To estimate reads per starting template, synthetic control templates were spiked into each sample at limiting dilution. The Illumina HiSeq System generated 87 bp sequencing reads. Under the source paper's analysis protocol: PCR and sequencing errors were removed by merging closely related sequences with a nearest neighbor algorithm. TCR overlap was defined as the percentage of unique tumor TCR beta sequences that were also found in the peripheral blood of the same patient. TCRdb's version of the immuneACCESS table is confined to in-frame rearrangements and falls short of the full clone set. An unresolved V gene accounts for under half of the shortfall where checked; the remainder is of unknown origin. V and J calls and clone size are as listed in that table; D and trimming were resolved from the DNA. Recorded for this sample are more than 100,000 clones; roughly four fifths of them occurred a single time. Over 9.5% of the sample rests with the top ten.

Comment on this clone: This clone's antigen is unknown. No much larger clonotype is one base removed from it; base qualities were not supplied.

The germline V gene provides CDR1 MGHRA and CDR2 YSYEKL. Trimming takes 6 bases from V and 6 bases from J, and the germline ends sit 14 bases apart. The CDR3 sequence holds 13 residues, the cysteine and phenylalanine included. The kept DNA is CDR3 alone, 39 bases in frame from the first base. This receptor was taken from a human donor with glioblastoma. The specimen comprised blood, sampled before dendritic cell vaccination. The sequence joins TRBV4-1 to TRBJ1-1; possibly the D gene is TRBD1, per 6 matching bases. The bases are TGCGCCAGCAGTCCAACAGGGACCGCTGAAGCTTTCTTT. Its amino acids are CASSPTGTAEAFF.